The rows below give T cell receptor beta chains drawn from one sample of a study of blood T cell repertoires in COVID-19. The data were produced by immunoSEQ multiplex PCR, yet TCRdb's version contains in-frame clones alone and is incomplete. The top ten hold 3% of the sample, which has 150,000 to 200,000 clones, 74% seen once. Sequencing was performed on peripheral blood. All receptors derive from a woman at least 80 years old with acute or convalescent COVID-19. Each CDR3 is given with its conserved first and last residue. Fields, in order: CDR3 DNA, CDR3 protein, V gene, clone size, J gene, D gene, CDR3 length. A D gene is named only where the DNA matches it firmly. Some rows mark clone size as missing; the rest say once, few, many or name a class of expanded clone.

TGTGCCAGCAGCTTAGATTTTAGCGGGAGGGTCCCCTACGAGCAGTACTTC	CASSLDFSGRVPYEQYF	TRBV11-2	-	TRBJ2-7	TRBD2	17
TGCGCCAGCAGCCAACTGACTAGCGGGGGACCCACAGATACGCAGTATTTT	CASSQLTSGGPTDTQYF	TRBV4-3	few	TRBJ2-3	TRBD2	17
TGTGCCAGCTCACCGTCTAGGGAGAGCGCTGGAAACACCATATATTTT	CASSPSRESAGNTIYF	TRBV18	-	TRBJ1-3	-	16
TGTGCCAGTAGTATAGGGGGGACAGGGGAAGACGCTTTCTTT	CASSIGGTGEDAFF	TRBV19	-	TRBJ1-1	TRBD1	14
TGTGCCATCAGAGGGCCAGGGGGCACCGGGGAGCTGTTTTTT	CAIRGPGGTGELFF	TRBV10-3	-	TRBJ2-2	TRBD1	14
TGTGCCAGCAGGTCGGGGGACAGGGGGCTAGAGACCCAGTACTTC	CASRSGDRGLETQYF	TRBV14	-	TRBJ2-5	TRBD1	15
TGTGCCAGCACCCTCGCGGGAGGGCCTTTTGAGACCCAGTACTTC	CASTLAGGPFETQYF	TRBV12-1	-	TRBJ2-5	-	15
TGTGCCAGCAGAGCGGAGATCCACGCCGGGGAGCTGTTTTTT	CASRAEIHAGELFF	TRBV9	-	TRBJ2-2	-	14
TGTGCCAGCAGTTTATCTACAACTAATGAAAAACTGTTTTTT	CASSLSTTNEKLFF	TRBV28	-	TRBJ1-4	-	14
TGTGCCAGCAGTTTCCCCGGAGGGCAAGAGACCCAGTACTTC	CASSFPGGQETQYF	TRBV28	-	TRBJ2-5	-	14
TGTGCCAGCACCGGGACAGGCAACAATTCACCCCTCCACTTT	CASTGTGNNSPLHF	TRBV6-6	few	TRBJ1-6	TRBD1	14
TGTGCCAGCAGCGATTCCGGGTCCGTCAATCAGCCCCAGCATTTT	CASSDSGSVNQPQHF	TRBV11-2	-	TRBJ1-5	-	15
TGTGCCAGCAGCCAAGGCAGGAACACCGGGGAGCTGTTTTTT	CASSQGRNTGELFF	TRBV16	-	TRBJ2-2	-	14
TGTGCCAGCAGTGAGGGACAGGGTGGTTACGAGCAGTACTTC	CASSEGQGGYEQYF	TRBV6-1	-	TRBJ2-7	TRBD1	14
TGTGCCATCAGTCCACAGGGGAACACCGGGGAGCTGTTTTTT	CAISPQGNTGELFF	TRBV10-3	-	TRBJ2-2	-	14
TGTGCCAGCAGCCAGGCTCAGGAAGCAAGTCTTGGGCAGTACTTC	CASSQAQEASLGQYF	TRBV7-8	-	TRBJ2-7	-	15
TGTGCCAGCGGATTGCAGGTAAACACTGAAGCTTTCTTT	CASGLQVNTEAFF	TRBV9	-	TRBJ1-1	-	13